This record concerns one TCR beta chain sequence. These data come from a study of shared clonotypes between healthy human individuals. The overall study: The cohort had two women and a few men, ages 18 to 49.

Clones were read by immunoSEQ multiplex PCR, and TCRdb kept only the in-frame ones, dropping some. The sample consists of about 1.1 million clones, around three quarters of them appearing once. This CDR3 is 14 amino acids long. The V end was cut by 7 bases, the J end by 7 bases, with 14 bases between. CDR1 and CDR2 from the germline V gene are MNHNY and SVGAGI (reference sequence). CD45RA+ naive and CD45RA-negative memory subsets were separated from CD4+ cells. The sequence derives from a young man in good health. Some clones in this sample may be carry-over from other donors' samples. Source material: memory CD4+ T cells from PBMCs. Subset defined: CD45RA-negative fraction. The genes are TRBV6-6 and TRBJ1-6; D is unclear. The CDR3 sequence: CASKVPLQNSPLHF. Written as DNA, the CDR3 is TGTGCCAGCAAGGTCCCCTTACAGAATTCACCCCTCCACTTT.